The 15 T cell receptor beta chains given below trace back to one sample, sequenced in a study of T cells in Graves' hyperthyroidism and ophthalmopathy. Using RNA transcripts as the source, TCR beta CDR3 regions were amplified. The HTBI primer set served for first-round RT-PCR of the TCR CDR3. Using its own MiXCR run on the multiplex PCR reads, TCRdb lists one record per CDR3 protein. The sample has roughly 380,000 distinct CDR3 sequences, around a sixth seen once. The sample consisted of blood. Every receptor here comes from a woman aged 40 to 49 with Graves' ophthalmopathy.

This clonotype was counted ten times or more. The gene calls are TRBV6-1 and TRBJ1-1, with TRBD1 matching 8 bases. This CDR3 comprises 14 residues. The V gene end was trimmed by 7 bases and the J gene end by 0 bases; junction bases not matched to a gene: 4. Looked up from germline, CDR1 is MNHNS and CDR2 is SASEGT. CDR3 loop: CASIGRGLNTEAFF. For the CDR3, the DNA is TGTGCCAGCATTGGCAGGGGGCTGAACACTGAAGCTTTCTTT.

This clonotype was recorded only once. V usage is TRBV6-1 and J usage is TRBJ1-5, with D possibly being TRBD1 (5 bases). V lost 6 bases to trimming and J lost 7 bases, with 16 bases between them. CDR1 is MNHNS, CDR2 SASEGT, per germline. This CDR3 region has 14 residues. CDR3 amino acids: CASRGGRGIQPQHF. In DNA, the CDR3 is TGTGCCAGCAGGGGGGGACGAGGGATACAGCCCCAGCATTTT.

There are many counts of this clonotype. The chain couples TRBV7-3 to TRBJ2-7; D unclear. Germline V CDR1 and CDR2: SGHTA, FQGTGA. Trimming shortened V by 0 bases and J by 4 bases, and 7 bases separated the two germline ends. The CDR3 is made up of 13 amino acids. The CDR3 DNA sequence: TGTGCCAGCAGCTTAACTGCGGAGTACGAGCAGTACTTC. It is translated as CASSLTAEYEQYF.

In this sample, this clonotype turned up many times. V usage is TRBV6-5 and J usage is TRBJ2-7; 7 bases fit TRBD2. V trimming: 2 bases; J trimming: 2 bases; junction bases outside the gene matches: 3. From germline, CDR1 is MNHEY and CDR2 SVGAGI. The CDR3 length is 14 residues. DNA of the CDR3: TGTGCCAGCAGTTACGGGAGCGGGGCCTACGAGCAGTACTTC. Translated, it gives CASSYGSGAYEQYF.

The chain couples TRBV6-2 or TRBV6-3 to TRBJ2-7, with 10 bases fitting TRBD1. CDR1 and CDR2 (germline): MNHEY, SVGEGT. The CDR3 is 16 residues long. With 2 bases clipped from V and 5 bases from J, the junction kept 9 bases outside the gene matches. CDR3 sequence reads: CASSYGGTGVRDEQYF. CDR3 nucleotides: TGTGCCAGCAGTTACGGCGGGACAGGGGTCAGAGACGAGCAGTACTTC.

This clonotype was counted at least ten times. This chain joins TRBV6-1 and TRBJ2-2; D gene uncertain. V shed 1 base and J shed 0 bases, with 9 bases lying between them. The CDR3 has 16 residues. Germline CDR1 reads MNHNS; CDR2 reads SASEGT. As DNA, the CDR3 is TGTGCCAGCAGTGAAGGGTACGGTACGAACACCGGGGAGCTGTTTTTT. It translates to CASSEGYGTNTGELFF.

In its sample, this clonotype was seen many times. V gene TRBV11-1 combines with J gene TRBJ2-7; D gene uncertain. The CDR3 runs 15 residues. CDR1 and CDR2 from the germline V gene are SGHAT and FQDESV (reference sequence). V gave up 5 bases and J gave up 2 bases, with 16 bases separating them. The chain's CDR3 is CASSLSHTFTYEQYF. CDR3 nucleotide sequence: TGTGCCAGCAGCCTCTCCCACACCTTCACCTACGAGCAGTACTTC.

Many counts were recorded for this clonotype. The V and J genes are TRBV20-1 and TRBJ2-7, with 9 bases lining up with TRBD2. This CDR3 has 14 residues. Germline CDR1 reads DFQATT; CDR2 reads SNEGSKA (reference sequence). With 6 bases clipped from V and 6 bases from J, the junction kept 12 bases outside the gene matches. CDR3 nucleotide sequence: TGCAGTGCCCTTATAGCGGGAGCTACCCTCGAGCAGTACTTC. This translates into CSALIAGATLEQYF.

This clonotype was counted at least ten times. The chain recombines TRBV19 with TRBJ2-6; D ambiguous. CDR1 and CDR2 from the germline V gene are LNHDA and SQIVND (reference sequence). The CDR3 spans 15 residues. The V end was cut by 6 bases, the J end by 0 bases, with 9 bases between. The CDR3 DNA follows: TGTGCCAGTAGCCCTAGGCCCTCTGGGGCCAACGTCCTGACTTTC. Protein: CASSPRPSGANVLTF.

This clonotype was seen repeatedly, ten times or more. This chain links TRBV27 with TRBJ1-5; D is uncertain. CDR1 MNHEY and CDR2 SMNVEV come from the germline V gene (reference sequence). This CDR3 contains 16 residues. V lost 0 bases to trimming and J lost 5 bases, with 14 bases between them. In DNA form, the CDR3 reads TGTGCCAGCAGTTTATCATGGGGAGCGAGGGATCAGCCCCAGCATTTT. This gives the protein CASSLSWGARDQPQHF.

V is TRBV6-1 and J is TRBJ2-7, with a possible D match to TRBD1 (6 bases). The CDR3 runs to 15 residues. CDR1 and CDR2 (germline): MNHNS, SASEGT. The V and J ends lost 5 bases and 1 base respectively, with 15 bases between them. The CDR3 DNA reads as TGTGCCAGCAGTAAGAGGGACATTGCTTCCTACGAGCAGTACTTC. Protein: CASSKRDIASYEQYF.

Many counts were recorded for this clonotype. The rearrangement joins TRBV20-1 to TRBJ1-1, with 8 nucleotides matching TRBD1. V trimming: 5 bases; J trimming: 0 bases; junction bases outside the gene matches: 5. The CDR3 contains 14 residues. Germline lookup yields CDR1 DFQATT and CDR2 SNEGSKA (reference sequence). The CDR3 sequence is CSAQHRGMNTEAFF. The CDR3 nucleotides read TGCAGTGCTCAACACAGGGGGATGAACACTGAAGCTTTCTTT.

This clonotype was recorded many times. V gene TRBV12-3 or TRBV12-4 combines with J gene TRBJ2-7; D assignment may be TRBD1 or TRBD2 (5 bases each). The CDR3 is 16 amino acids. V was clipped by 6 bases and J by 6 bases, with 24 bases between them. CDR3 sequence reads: CASRKLRGGRLGEQYF. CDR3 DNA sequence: TGTGCCAGCAGGAAGCTCCGGGGCGGTAGGTTGGGCGAGCAGTACTTC.

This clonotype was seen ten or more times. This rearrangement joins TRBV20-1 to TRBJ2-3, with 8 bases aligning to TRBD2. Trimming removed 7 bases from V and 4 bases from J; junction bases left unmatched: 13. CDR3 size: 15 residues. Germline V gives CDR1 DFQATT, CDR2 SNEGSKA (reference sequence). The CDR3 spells CSVDRPAGVADTQYF. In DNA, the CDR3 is TGCAGTGTCGATCGGCCAGCGGGAGTAGCAGATACGCAGTATTTT.

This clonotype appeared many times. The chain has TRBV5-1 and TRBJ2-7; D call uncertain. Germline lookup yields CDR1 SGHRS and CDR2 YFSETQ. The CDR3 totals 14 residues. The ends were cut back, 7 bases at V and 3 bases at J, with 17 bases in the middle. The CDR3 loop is CASGEGSPVYEQYF. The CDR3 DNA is TGCGCCAGCGGGGAAGGCAGTCCCGTCTACGAGCAGTACTTC. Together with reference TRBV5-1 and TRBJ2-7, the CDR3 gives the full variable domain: KAGVTQTPRYLIKTRGQQVTLSCSPISGHRSVSWYQQTPGQGLQFLFEYFSETQRNKGNFPGRFSGRQFSNSRSEMNVSTLELGDSALYLCASGEGSPVYEQYFGPGTRLTVT.